This entry lists 30 T cell receptor beta chains sequenced from one sample in a study of metastatic and nonmetastatic thyroid tumors. The entire patient cohort was treatment-naive prior to thyroid surgery. TCRdb reprocessed the PCR reads via MiXCR. The sample lists tens of thousands of clones, about a sixth occurring once. Source material: tumor tissue. The origin of the receptors is a female donor with papillary thyroid cancer or a benign thyroid nodule (not recorded which). Some clones in this sample may be carry-over from other donors' samples.

This clone was counted once. Sequence at one end of the junction differs from germline and may be a read error. Other DNA sequences within the sample encode an identical CDR3. V usage is TRBV20-1 and J usage is TRBJ2-2, with TRBD2 identical over 8 bases. CDR1 is DFQATT, CDR2 SNEGSKA, per germline (reference sequence). The CDR3 has 15 amino acids. CDR3 in amino acids: CSARDRGGGTGELFF. CDR3 bases: TGCAGTGCTAGAGATCGCGGCGGGGGGACCGGGGAGCTGTTTTTC.

This clone was observed at least ten times. The gene calls are TRBV28 and TRBJ1-1, with 11 bases lining up with TRBD1. CDR1 MDHEN and CDR2 SYDVKM come from the germline V gene. With 5 bases clipped from V and 2 bases from J, the junction kept 7 bases outside the gene matches. The CDR3 spans 16 residues. CDR3 nucleotides: TGTGCCAGCAGTCCATTAGGGACAGGGGGAAACACTGAAGCTTTCTTT. This translates into CASSPLGTGGNTEAFF. The variable domain in full, with the rest retrieved from reference TRBV28 and TRBJ1-1, is DVKVTQSSRYLVKRTGEKVFLECVQDMDHENMFWYRQDPGLGLRLIYFSYDVKMKEKGDIPEGYSVSREKKERFSLILESASTNQTSMYLCASSPLGTGGNTEAFFGQGTRLTVV.

This clone has at least ten counts. This chain uses TRBV20-1 with TRBJ2-7, with D perhaps TRBD2 (5 bases). The CDR3 consists of 13 residues. CDR1 is DFQATT, CDR2 SNEGSKA, per germline (reference sequence). V lost 6 bases and J lost 1, with 13 bases in between. In DNA, the CDR3 is TGCAGTGCGCGGACTGGCACTTCCTACGAGCAGTACTTC. It is translated as CSARTGTSYEQYF.

The table lists this clone with a few counts. This chain links TRBV28 with TRBJ1-6; TRBD1 is a possible D gene (5 bases). The V gene's germline CDR1 is MDHEN and CDR2 SYDVKM. Trimming took off 10 bases at V and 8 bases at J, with 18 bases between the two ends. The CDR3 contains 14 residues. In DNA form, the CDR3 reads TGTGCCATCACCAACGGCGGGGGGGATTCACCCCTCCACTTT. Translated, it gives CAITNGGGDSPLHF.

In its sample, this clone was seen many times. This specimen includes other DNA sequences encoding the same CDR3. V usage is TRBV20-1 and J usage is TRBJ2-1, with D perhaps given as TRBD1 or TRBD2 (6 bases each). V lost 3 bases to trimming and J lost 4 bases, with 19 bases between them. CDR3 length: 16 residues. CDR1 is DFQATT, CDR2 SNEGSKA, per germline (reference sequence). In nucleotides, the CDR3 is TGCAGTGCTAGTGATATAGTACGGGGGACATACAATGAGCAGTTCTTC. Protein sequence: CSASDIVRGTYNEQFF.

In this sample, this clone turned up many times. The V gene is TRBV14, the J gene TRBJ2-1, with D hard to call. The CDR3 consists of 15 residues. Trimming removed 0 bases from V and 6 bases from J, with 12 bases in between. CDR1 is SGHDN and CDR2 is FVKESK in the germline V gene. The CDR3 loop reads CASSQDPLRSNEQFF. CDR3 DNA: TGTGCCAGCAGCCAAGATCCCCTGAGGAGCAATGAGCAGTTCTTC.

This clone was recorded many times. The chain joins TRBV11-1 to TRBJ2-2; 10 bases line up with TRBD1. V was clipped by 10 bases and J by 3 bases; unmatched bases: 11. This CDR3 comprises 16 residues. Germline CDR1 reads SGHAT; CDR2 reads FQDESV (reference sequence). The CDR3 bases are TGTGCCATTCGGGACAGGGGCGAAATTTACACCGGGGAGCTGTTTTTT. Its protein product is CAIRDRGEIYTGELFF.

This clone was picked up many times. The rearrangement links TRBV20-1 to TRBJ1-4; D gene unclear. The V end was cut by 3 bases, the J end by 6 bases, with 17 bases between. The CDR3 runs 15 residues. Germline loops: CDR1 DFQATT, CDR2 SNEGSKA (reference sequence). This chain's CDR3 is CSARASEDGYEKLFF. CDR3 sequence (DNA): TGCAGTGCTAGGGCGTCGGAGGACGGGTATGAAAAACTGTTTTTT.

This clone was seen many times. The rearrangement uses TRBV5-1 and TRBJ2-5; 12 bases are a match to TRBD2. This CDR3 is built from 16 residues. After removal of 0 bases from V and 3 bases from J, the junction contained 3 bases not matched to a gene. CDR1 and CDR2 (germline): SGHRS, YFSETQ. CDR3 residues: CASSLARLAGEETQYF. The CDR3 DNA is TGCGCCAGCAGCTTGGCGCGACTAGCGGGGGAAGAGACCCAGTACTTC. Using reference TRBV5-1 and TRBJ2-5 for the parts outside the CDR3, the full variable domain is KAGVTQTPRYLIKTRGQQVTLSCSPISGHRSVSWYQQTPGQGLQFLFEYFSETQRNKGNFPGRFSGRQFSNSRSEMNVSTLELGDSALYLCASSLARLAGEETQYFGPGTRLLVL.

This clone was recorded at least ten times. Other DNA sequences in the same sample also yield this CDR3. The rearrangement uses TRBV9 and TRBJ2-5, with D perhaps matching TRBD2 (5 bases). The CDR3 length is 14 residues. Trimming left V 3 bases short and J 4 bases short, with 13 bases between. Per germline, CDR1 SGDLS and CDR2 YYNGEE. Here the CDR3 DNA reads TGTGCCAGCAGCGGGTTGGGCCTAGCAGAGACCCAGTACTTC. Its protein is CASSGLGLAETQYF.

The table lists this clone with a few counts. J is TRBJ2-1 and V is TRBV28; a possible D gene is TRBD2 (6 bases). V was shortened by 2 bases and J by 12 bases, with 11 bases between the two germline ends. CDR3 length: 12 amino acids. Germline CDR1 is MDHEN and CDR2 is SYDVKM. The CDR3, as DNA: TGTGCCAGCAGTTTACCGGGGGTCGGGCAGTTCTTC. Translated: CASSLPGVGQFF.

This chain uses TRBV20-1 with TRBJ1-2; 7 bases match TRBD1. Unmatched junction bases numbered 8, after V lost 2 bases and J lost 8 bases. The CDR3 consists of 13 residues. Germline CDR1 and CDR2: DFQATT and SNEGSKA (reference sequence). The CDR3 region has the DNA TGCAGTGCTAGACCACAGGGGAGAGAAGGCTACACCTTC. It encodes CSARPQGREGYTF.

This clone was recorded at least ten times. The rearrangement joins TRBV27 to TRBJ1-1, with a tentative D call TRBD1 (5 bases). Germline CDR1 is MNHEY and CDR2 is SMNVEV (reference sequence). CDR3 size: 14 residues. V was pared by 6 bases and J by 1 base, with 12 bases between. CDR3 sequence: CASRPRRGNTEAFF. The CDR3 DNA is TGTGCCAGCAGACCCCGTAGGGGGAACACTGAAGCTTTCTTT.

Concerning this clone: The sample has other DNA sequences that encode this CDR3 too. The chain has TRBV10-3 and TRBJ2-1; no firm D call. There are 12 residues in the CDR3. V was shortened by 8 bases and J by 4 bases, with 9 bases between the two germline ends. The germline gives CDR1 ENHRY, CDR2 SYGVKD. In DNA form, the CDR3 reads TGTGCCATCCAACGACCATACAATGAGCAGTTCTTC. It translates to CAIQRPYNEQFF.

At least ten counts were recorded for this clone. A much larger clone differs by one base, so this may be a read error. The chain employs TRBV6-1 and TRBJ2-1; TRBD2 might be the D (5 bases). CDR3 length: 13 residues. Germline loops: CDR1 MNHNS, CDR2 SASEGT. CDR3 DNA: TGTGCCAGCAGTGAAGGGGGTGTATGGGAGCAGCTCTTC. It translates to CASSEGGVWEQLF.

This clone was seen at least ten times. This sequence joins TRBV24-1 and TRBJ2-5, with D possibly called TRBD1 or TRBD2 (5 bases each). The CDR3 extends over 14 amino acids. V was clipped by 4 bases and J by 1 base, with 9 bases between them. Germline assignment: CDR1 KGHDR and CDR2 SFDVKD. The CDR3 DNA sequence: TGTGCCACCAGTGACCGGGACCTCCAAGAGACCCAGTACTTC. Its translation: CATSDRDLQETQYF.

By share, this clone ranks as medium-sized. This chain uses TRBV5-1 with TRBJ2-7; TRBD1 is a possible D gene (6 bases). The CDR3 covers 15 residues. The germline V and J ends were trimmed by 0 bases and 2 bases, with 12 bases remaining between them. Germline loops: CDR1 SGHRS, CDR2 YFSETQ. CDR3 amino acids: CASSLAGTLTYEQYF. The CDR3 DNA is TGCGCCAGCAGCTTGGCCGGGACACTCACCTACGAGCAGTACTTC.

This clone has at least ten counts. The chain links TRBV6-1 to TRBJ2-2; 8 nucleotides match TRBD1. This CDR3 spans 14 amino acids. J gave up 6 bases and V 6 bases, and 6 bases lay outside the gene matches. CDR1 and CDR2 (germline): MNHNS, SASEGT. CDR3 nucleotide sequence: TGTGCCAGCAGAGCAGGGGGCTTGGCCGGGGAGCTGTTTTTT. Protein sequence: CASRAGGLAGELFF.

The count of this clone is one. A much larger clone is a single base away; this may be a read error. The genes are TRBV5-1 and TRBJ1-1; D unresolved. V was trimmed by 0 bases and J by 4 bases, leaving 10 bases between them. Germline V CDR1 and CDR2: SGHRS, YFSETQ. This CDR3 is built from 14 residues. This CDR3 reads CASSLELVGTEAFF. The CDR3 DNA is TGCGCCAGCAGCTTGGAGCTGGTAGGCACTGAAGCTTTCTTT.

This clone has a count of ten or more. This chain links TRBV5-1 with TRBJ1-5, with D hard to call. Germline V gene data show CDR1 as SGHRS and CDR2 as YFSETQ. V was shortened by 0 bases and J by 7 bases, with 11 bases between the two germline ends. This CDR3 is 14 amino acids long. The CDR3 is CASSLGEGGQPQHF. In DNA, the CDR3 is TGCGCCAGCAGCTTGGGTGAAGGAGGACAGCCCCAGCATTTT.

This clone was detected ten times or more. V is TRBV4-3 and J is TRBJ2-1; possibly TRBD2 for D (5 bases). This CDR3 comprises 16 residues. Between the trimmed V and J ends, which lost 1 base and 7 bases, there was a span of 17 bases. The germline V gene has CDR1 LGHNA and CDR2 YSLEER. The CDR3 DNA follows: TGCGCCAGCAGCCAAGTGTTAGCAGACCCGGGGAATGAGCAGTTCTTC. Translating gives CASSQVLADPGNEQFF.

There are many counts of this clone. V and J are TRBV4-2 and TRBJ2-1; D is perhaps TRBD2 (6 bases). Germline V gene lookup returns CDR1 LGHNA and CDR2 YNFKEQ. The V gene lost 2 bases and the J gene lost 3 bases, with 17 bases spanning the gap. This CDR3 has 17 amino acids. This CDR3 is CASSQIDYGAGYNEQFF. The CDR3 nucleotides read TGTGCCAGCAGCCAAATAGACTATGGAGCGGGCTACAATGAGCAGTTCTTC.

This clone was recorded at least ten times. The rearrangement links TRBV7-2 to TRBJ2-3; 8 bases agree with TRBD2. Germline V lookup: CDR1 SGHTA, CDR2 FQGNSA. This CDR3 comprises 15 residues. The V gene end was trimmed by 5 bases and the J gene end by 8 bases; junction bases not matched to a gene: 12. The CDR3 DNA reads as TGTGCCAGCAGCCTTCGGGGGGGCGTCCTTGGTACGCAGTATTTT. Its translation: CASSLRGGVLGTQYF.

Points on this clone: A much larger clone lies one base from this, so it may be a read error. V is TRBV20-1 and J is TRBJ1-5; 9 bases are a match to TRBD1. V was pared by 6 bases and J by 2 bases, with 17 bases of the junction left unmatched. The CDR3 has 18 residues. CDR1 is DFQATT and CDR2 is SNEGSKA in the germline V gene (reference sequence). This CDR3 is CSASGGQGQPGGNQPQHF. The CDR3 DNA reads TGCAGTGCCTCTGGGGGACAGGGCCAGCCAGGCGGCAATCAGCCCCAGCATTTT.

The V and J genes are TRBV3-1 and TRBJ2-7; 10 positions match TRBD2. The CDR3 length is 17 residues. V was pared by 4 bases and J by 0 bases, with 9 bases of the junction left unmatched. Looked up from germline, CDR1 is LGHDT and CDR2 is YNNKEL (reference sequence). For the CDR3, the DNA is TGTGCCAGCAGCCCGCGTAGCGGGGGGCCGTACTCCTACGAGCAGTACTTC. This gives the protein CASSPRSGGPYSYEQYF.

This clone was seen many times. The genes are TRBV6-6 and TRBJ2-7; D not certain. The germline gives CDR1 MNHNY, CDR2 SVGAGI (reference sequence). This CDR3 spans 15 amino acids. Trimming removed 0 bases from V and 2 bases from J, with 11 bases in between. The CDR3 coding sequence is TGTGCCAGCAGTTACTCGTTTCAGGCGGCCTACGAGCAGTACTTC. Encoded protein: CASSYSFQAAYEQYF.

This clone has a count of ten or more. The chain combines TRBV5-5 with TRBJ1-6; perhaps TRBD1 as D (5 bases). The CDR3 totals 14 residues. Trimming stripped 0 bases from V and 5 bases from J, with 6 bases between. Germline V gene sequence: CDR1 SGHKS, CDR2 YYEKEE (reference sequence). CDR3 bases: TGTGCCAGCAGCTTGGAGGGGCATAATTCACCCCTCCACTTT. Translated, it gives CASSLEGHNSPLHF.

This clone occurred many times. The chain couples TRBV11-2 to TRBJ2-2; 9 bases fit TRBD1. The V gene end was trimmed by 1 base and the J gene end by 6 bases; junction bases not matched to a gene: 6. This CDR3 has 16 residues. CDR1 and CDR2 from the germline V gene are SGHAT and FQNNGV. CDR3 nucleotides: TGTGCCAGCAGCTTAGTAGGACAGGGGAGATCCGGGGAGCTGTTTTTT. Its protein is CASSLVGQGRSGELFF.

The chain combines TRBV5-1 with TRBJ2-7; 7 bases are a match to TRBD2. CDR1 is SGHRS, CDR2 YFSETQ, per germline. This CDR3 is 18 amino acids long. Germline trimming cut 6 bases from V and 5 bases from J; bases unmatched to any gene: 23. DNA of the CDR3: TGCGCCAGCATCCCGGCGGGGAGGGAGCTATGGAGGTTACACGAGCAGTACTTC. Translated, it gives CASIPAGRELWRLHEQYF.

V is TRBV12-3 or TRBV12-4 and J is TRBJ2-7; 8 positions match TRBD1. This CDR3 spans 15 amino acids. Unmatched junction bases numbered 5, after V lost 4 bases and J lost 0 bases. CDR3 protein: CASSSRQGSSYEQYF. Written as DNA, the CDR3 is TGTGCCAGCAGTTCCCGACAGGGGAGCTCCTACGAGCAGTACTTC.